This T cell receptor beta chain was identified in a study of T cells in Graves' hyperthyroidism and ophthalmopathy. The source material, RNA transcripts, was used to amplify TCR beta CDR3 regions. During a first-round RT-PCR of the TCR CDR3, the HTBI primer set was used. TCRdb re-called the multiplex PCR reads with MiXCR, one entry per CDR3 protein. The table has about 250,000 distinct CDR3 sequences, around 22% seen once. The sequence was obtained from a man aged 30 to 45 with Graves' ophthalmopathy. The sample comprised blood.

This CDR3 reads CASSPQDPNTGELFF. As DNA, the CDR3 is TGTGCCAGCAGTCCTCAGGACCCGAACACCGGGGAGCTGTTTTTT. This chain links TRBV27 with TRBJ2-2; D is ambiguous. V lost 5 bases and J 0 bases, leaving 10 bases between the germline ends. Germline values: CDR1 MNHEY, CDR2 SMNVEV (reference sequence). The CDR3 runs 15 residues.